Following are 7 T cell receptor beta chains from one sample sequenced in a study of Graves' ophthalmopathy and Graves' hyperthyroidism. The TCR beta CDR3 regions underwent amplification from RNA transcripts. In the first round, RT-PCR was carried out with HTBI primers, and a multiplex PCR formed the second round. In TCRdb, the multiplex PCR reads were re-called with MiXCR into one record per CDR3 protein. The repertoire includes about 550,000 distinct CDR3 sequences, about two fifths of them detected once, and about 4% sits in the top ten. Source material: peripheral blood or thyroid tissue (not recorded which). The receptors here all came from an adult man with Graves' hyperthyroidism.

This clonotype has just a few counts. The chain combines TRBV6-1 with TRBJ1-3; D is unresolved. The length of the CDR3 is 12 residues. Germline V CDR1 and CDR2: MNHNS, SASEGT. V was clipped by 2 bases and J by 4 bases, with 3 bases between them. CDR3 loop: CASSERGNTIYF. The CDR3 nucleotides are TGTGCCAGCAGTGAACGAGGAAACACCATATATTTT.

This clonotype was seen many times. This sequence joins TRBV10-3 and TRBJ1-4, with a tentative D call TRBD1 (6 bases). The CDR3 has 13 amino acids. The germline V gene encodes CDR1 ENHRY and CDR2 SYGVKD. With 11 bases removed from V and 0 bases from J, the gap between germline ends came to 10 bases. CDR3 sequence (DNA): TGTGCCGCACAGGGCGCAACTAATGAAAAACTGTTTTTT. It codes for CAAQGATNEKLFF.

The table lists this clonotype with a count of one. This chain links TRBV10-3 with TRBJ2-7; no firm D call. V was shortened by 2 bases and J by 3 bases, with 8 bases between the two germline ends. Germline CDR1 ENHRY, CDR2 SYGVKD. This CDR3 is 13 amino acids long. The CDR3 spells CAISEPPSYEQYF. The CDR3 DNA reads as TGTGCCATCAGTGAGCCGCCTAGCTACGAGCAGTACTTC.

The chain combines TRBV29-1 with TRBJ1-2; no reliable D call. Deletions cut 8 bases from V and 8 bases from J, with 9 bases between. Germline CDR1 is SQVTM and CDR2 is ANQGSEA. This CDR3 contains 9 residues. The CDR3 DNA follows: TGCAGCTCGGGCCGCGGCTACACCTTC. Its protein product is CSSGRGYTF.

This clonotype has at least ten counts. The chain uses TRBV29-1 and TRBJ2-7; TRBD1 matches 8 bases. This CDR3 has 13 amino acids. J was trimmed by 3 bases and V by 6 bases; bases with no gene match: 7. Germline V lookup: CDR1 SQVTM, CDR2 ANQGSEA. The CDR3: CSVLLDRGYEQYF. DNA for the CDR3: TGCAGCGTCCTACTTGACAGGGGCTACGAGCAGTACTTC.

This clonotype was seen a handful of times. This chain joins TRBV12-3 or TRBV12-4 and TRBJ2-2; no clear D. The CDR3 totals 14 residues. V gave up 1 base and J gave up 8 bases, with 11 bases separating them. CDR3: CASSLGASKGELFF. The CDR3 coding sequence is TGTGCCAGCAGTTTAGGGGCCTCTAAAGGGGAGCTGTTTTTT.

This clonotype was detected a few times. CDR3 DNA sequence: TGTGCCTCCCGGTCGACAGGGGGCCCCAGGGGTGGCTACACCTTC. This encodes CASRSTGGPRGGYTF. The V and J genes are TRBV6-6 and TRBJ1-2; TRBD1 matches at 10 bases. V was clipped by 11 bases and J by 7 bases; unmatched bases: 16. Looked up from germline, CDR1 is MNHNY and CDR2 is SVGAGI (reference sequence). This CDR3 has 15 residues.